The present TCR beta chain was sequenced within a study of blood T cell repertoires in COVID-19 (dated by TCRdb to 2018 to 2020). Describing the broader study: Samples covering the acute and convalescent phases of COVID-19 were provided by collaborators in the United States, Italy and Spain. The samples were drawn from the first 160 participants of the ongoing ImmuneRACE study and from some 1,300 subjects provided by 6 global collaborators. The repertoires were released in a freely available public database intended as a resource for research on the immune response to SARS-CoV-2. Where HLA class I and class II types were available, the types were taken from metadata supplied by the sample provider, not from assay-based typing. Sample metadata almost always included a de-identified subject ID, COVID-19 status, age in years and sex. The material from the prospective study consisted of cDNA or gDNA derived from T cells, B-cell-depleted T cells, or PBMCs. Subjects who had been exposed to COVID-19, were actively infected with it, or had recovered from it provided the deeply sampled blood TCRbeta repertoires that made up the dataset. General findings and caveats noted by the study authors: The quantity of clinical and demographic metadata differed by source and by participant and was supplied without curation.

Participants in the prospective study were enrolled through a virtual design, were aged about 18 to 90 years, and lived in 20 to 30 United States geographic areas. In the prospective study, cohorts were assigned on the basis of participant-reported clinical history obtained from a screening survey and a study questionnaire. Mobile phlebotomists in the prospective study collected whole blood, serum and a nasopharyngeal or oropharyngeal swab from every participant. Additional blood draws and questionnaires over an approximately 2-month period could optionally be provided by prospective study participants. Before DNA extraction, blood samples from the prospective study were shipped at room temperature or frozen. Its CDR3 holds 13 amino acids, cysteine through phenylalanine. The only DNA kept is the CDR3, 39 bases in frame from the first base. CDR1 and CDR2, per the germline V gene (reference sequence), are WNHNN and SYGVQD. Trimming at the junction amounts to 0 bases on V and 6 bases on J, and the germline ends lie 6 bases apart.

TCRbeta CDR3 regions were amplified from genomic DNA using the immunoSEQ Assay, a bias-controlled multiplex PCR. Regarding the original processing steps: The number of nucleated cells in each sample was estimated by amplification of reference gene primers within the assay. To quantify the absolute abundance of each unique TCRbeta CDR3 rearrangement, sequence reads were collapsed and filtered. For each sample, productive Simpson clonality was calculated as the square root of Simpson's diversity index over productive rearrangements. TCRdb re-hosts the immuneACCESS table, in-frame sequences only. Its copies lack some clones; in the studies checked, an unresolved V gene accounts for under half of them, and the cause for the rest is not known. For V, J and clone size, that table is used; D and trimming come from the DNA. In this sample the table shows fewer than 500,000 clones, around nine tenths of which occur a single time. The ten largest make up approximately 2% of the sample.

Of note for this clone: Its antigen has not been determined. No qualities accompany the bases; no much larger clone lies one base away.

The rearrangement joined TRBV10-1 to TRBJ1-5; no confident D gene assignment can be made. The clonotype was recovered from a woman aged 18 to 35 with acute COVID-19. Sequenced material: PBMCs or T cells enriched from blood (not recorded which). This receptor has the CDR3 CASSESEAQPQHF. Read as DNA, the sequence is TGCGCCAGCAGTGAGTCTGAGGCTCAGCCCCAGCATTTT.